Shown below are 23 T cell receptor beta chains from a single sample sequenced in a study of identical twins. A single record per CDR3 protein comes from TCRdb applying MiXCR to the 5' RACE reads. The sample lists about 470,000 distinct CDR3 sequences, around 24% occurring once. The same specimen was also included in a second study, on T cells expressing NK-cell markers.

The material sequenced was CD4+ T cells sorted from blood. These receptors were taken from a woman between 18 and 30 years old in good health.

V and J are TRBV6-2 or TRBV6-3 and TRBJ2-3; D perhaps matches TRBD2 (5 bases). Trimming took off 6 bases at V and 6 bases at J, with 10 bases between the two ends. CDR1 is MNHEY, CDR2 SVGEGT, per germline. The length of the CDR3 is 12 residues. CDR3 sequence (DNA): TGTGCCAGCAGGTTTTCGGGGGATACGCAGTATTTT. It yields the protein CASRFSGDTQYF.

The chain has TRBV7-9 and TRBJ1-2, with D unclear. Trimming pared 7 bases from V and 3 bases from J, leaving 21 bases between. CDR3 length: 16 amino acids. CDR1 is SEHNR, CDR2 FQNEAQ, per germline (reference sequence). In DNA form, the CDR3 reads TGTGCCAGCACCACCACTCAACCTAGAGGGTACTATGGCTACACCTTC. Its translation: CASTTTQPRGYYGYTF.

This chain joins TRBV7-2 and TRBJ2-1; 8 nucleotides agree with TRBD1. Germline CDR1 is SGHTA and CDR2 is FQGNSA. The trim removed 7 bases at V and 6 bases at J, leaving 5 bases unmatched. The CDR3 extends over 13 amino acids. CDR3 sequence (DNA): TGTGCCAGCACCATAGACAGGGGCAATGAGCAGTTCTTC. Translation: CASTIDRGNEQFF.

CDR3: CASSAQERSEQFF. The CDR3 DNA follows: TGTGCCAGCAGCGCCCAAGAGAGAAGTGAGCAGTTCTTC. The rearrangement links TRBV7-8 to TRBJ2-1; D gene ambiguous. V shed 5 bases and J shed 9 bases, with 14 bases lying between them. The CDR3 totals 13 residues. Germline values: CDR1 SGHVS, CDR2 FQNEAQ.

This clonotype was observed a few times. The chain joins TRBV5-1 to TRBJ1-1, with 9 bases matching TRBD1. The CDR3 runs to 16 residues. Germline trimming cut 1 base from V and 5 bases from J; bases unmatched to any gene: 9. In germline, CDR1 is SGHRS, CDR2 YFSETQ. The CDR3 region is CASSLNPGQGRTEAFF. CDR3 nucleotide sequence: TGCGCCAGCAGCTTGAACCCGGGACAGGGTCGGACTGAAGCTTTCTTT.

The rearrangement joins TRBV5-1 to TRBJ1-2; tentatively, D is TRBD1 (5 bases). Deletions cut 6 bases from V and 8 bases from J, with 11 bases between. Germline CDR1 reads SGHRS; CDR2 reads YFSETQ. The CDR3 has 11 residues. The CDR3 sequence: CASMDGGGYTF. The CDR3 DNA sequence: TGCGCCAGCATGGATGGGGGAGGCTACACCTTC.

The chain is built from TRBV20-1 and TRBJ1-5; D is perhaps TRBD1 (5 bases). CDR3 length equals 13 residues. Trimming stripped 6 bases from V and 7 bases from J, with 16 bases between. The germline V gene encodes CDR1 DFQATT and CDR2 SNEGSKA (reference sequence). CDR3 protein: CSAERGLDQPQHF. The CDR3 DNA reads as TGCAGTGCAGAAAGGGGTTTGGACCAGCCCCAGCATTTT.

This chain links TRBV20-1 with TRBJ2-7, with 7 bases matching TRBD1. CDR1 is DFQATT and CDR2 is SNEGSKA in the germline V gene (reference sequence). The junction had 7 bases not matched to a gene; V was cut back by 2 bases and J by 6 bases. The CDR3 is 13 residues long. CDR3 coding DNA: TGCAGTGCTAGATTTCTACAGGGGCGCGAGCAGTACTTC. Translation gives CSARFLQGREQYF.

The CDR3: CSASWTGGDQYF. For the CDR3, the DNA is TGCAGTGCTAGTTGGACAGGGGGCGACCAGTACTTC. This chain uses TRBV20-1 with TRBJ2-7, with TRBD1 identical over 11 bases. CDR3 length equals 12 residues. V was clipped by 3 bases and J by 10 bases; unmatched bases: 5. Germline values: CDR1 DFQATT, CDR2 SNEGSKA (reference sequence).

The chain couples TRBV11-3 to TRBJ2-6, with D hard to call. This CDR3 has 16 residues. Trimming removed 1 base from V and 2 bases from J, with 9 bases in between. Germline CDR1 reads SGHNT; CDR2 reads YENEEA. The DNA of the CDR3 is TGTGCCAGCAGCTTAGTAGCAGGCCCTGGGGCCAACGTCCTGACTTTC. Protein: CASSLVAGPGANVLTF.

For the CDR3, the DNA is TGTGCCAGCAGCCTGCGGGGCCGGCAGAACACCGGGGAGCTGTTTTTT. Translating it yields CASSLRGRQNTGELFF. The V and J genes are TRBV7-9 and TRBJ2-2; D perhaps matches TRBD2 (6 bases). This CDR3 is built from 16 residues. V was cut by 5 bases and J by 1 base, with 14 bases left in between. Germline CDR1 reads SEHNR; CDR2 reads FQNEAQ (reference sequence).

The rearrangement links TRBV12-3 or TRBV12-4 to TRBJ2-7; D is unclear. The CDR3 runs to 16 residues. V was clipped by 3 bases and J by 4 bases, with 19 bases between them. CDR3 sequence (DNA): TGTGCCAGCAGTTTTTCGGCCGGTGGGCGGATATACGAGCAGTACTTC. It encodes CASSFSAGGRIYEQYF.

J is TRBJ2-1 and V is TRBV7-9; D gene uncertain. Germline CDR1 reads SEHNR; CDR2 reads FQNEAQ (reference sequence). CDR3 length equals 15 residues. Trimming removed 5 bases from V and 0 bases from J, with 11 bases in between. CDR3 bases: TGTGCCAGCAGCCTTAGAGCCTCCTCCTACAATGAGCAGTTCTTC. This translates into CASSLRASSYNEQFF.

This clonotype has only a few counts. The V gene is TRBV5-1, the J gene TRBJ1-1; maybe TRBD1 (5 bases). The CDR3 covers 16 residues. Trimming took off 0 bases at V and 5 bases at J, with 17 bases between the two ends. The V gene's germline CDR1 is SGHRS and CDR2 YFSETQ. As DNA, the CDR3 is TGCGCCAGCAGCTTGGTGGCAGGGAGAGGGAGGACTGAAGCTTTCTTT. Translated, it gives CASSLVAGRGRTEAFF.

This chain joins TRBV5-1 and TRBJ1-2; D call uncertain. The length of the CDR3 is 13 residues. CDR1 is SGHRS and CDR2 is YFSETQ in the germline V gene. The V and J ends lost 4 bases and 4 bases respectively, with 11 bases between them. CDR3 DNA: TGCGCCAGCAGCCCGGCAGGATCCTATGGCTACACCTTC. Translation: CASSPAGSYGYTF.

V gene TRBV29-1 combines with J gene TRBJ2-7; 9 bases agree with TRBD1. V gave up 7 bases and J gave up 1 base; unmatched junction bases: 5. The length of the CDR3 is 13 residues. Germline V gene data show CDR1 as SQVTM and CDR2 as ANQGSEA. CDR3 DNA: TGCAGCGGCAAGGGACAGGGTTCCTACGAGCAGTACTTC. Its protein product is CSGKGQGSYEQYF.

The J gene is TRBJ2-3, the V gene TRBV12-3 or TRBV12-4; a possible D gene is TRBD2 (7 bases). This CDR3 comprises 16 residues. V was shortened by 7 bases and J by 1 base, with 18 bases between the two germline ends. The chain's CDR3 is CASNARGGWGTDTQYF. CDR3 bases: TGTGCCAGCAACGCTAGGGGGGGATGGGGCACAGATACGCAGTATTTT.

This chain connects TRBV12-3 or TRBV12-4 to TRBJ2-2; no clear D gene. The CDR3 runs to 11 residues. V gave up 6 bases and J gave up 6 bases, with 5 bases separating them. The CDR3 spells CASRRPGELFF. The CDR3 DNA reads TGTGCCAGCAGAAGGCCCGGGGAGCTGTTTTTT.

This clonotype was detected only a few times. This chain links TRBV3-1 with TRBJ2-5; no clear D gene. The V and J ends lost 3 bases and 6 bases respectively, with 8 bases between them. Germline V gene lookup returns CDR1 LGHDT and CDR2 YNNKEL (reference sequence). CDR3 length equals 12 residues. CDR3 sequence reads: CASSQTRQTQYF. The CDR3 coding sequence is TGTGCCAGCAGCCAGACGAGGCAGACCCAGTACTTC.

CDR3 sequence reads: CSAAAGTGITGELFF. DNA of the CDR3: TGCAGTGCAGCTGCCGGGACAGGGATCACCGGGGAGCTGTTTTTT. The chain carries TRBV20-1 and TRBJ2-2; the match to TRBD1 covers 9 bases. The trim removed 6 bases at V and 4 bases at J, leaving 9 bases unmatched. The CDR3 has 15 residues. Germline V gene sequence: CDR1 DFQATT, CDR2 SNEGSKA (reference sequence).

The CDR3 sequence is CASSLAALTKSSYEQYF. The CDR3, as DNA: TGTGCCAGCAGCTTAGCGGCGCTTACAAAGAGCTCCTACGAGCAGTACTTC. This chain uses TRBV7-9 with TRBJ2-7; D gene uncertain. The CDR3 contains 17 residues. Germline-derived CDR1 and CDR2 are SEHNR and FQNEAQ (reference sequence). The V and J ends lost 0 bases and 0 bases respectively, with 15 bases between them.

The sample holds a few counts of this clonotype. The J gene is TRBJ2-5, the V gene TRBV6-2 or TRBV6-3; 13 bases fit TRBD2. This CDR3 has 16 residues. Germline V gene sequence: CDR1 MNHEY, CDR2 SVGEGT. V dropped 5 bases and J dropped 9; count of bases not matched to a gene: 12. CDR3 in amino acids: CASSRSTSGRLSSQYF. The CDR3, as DNA: TGTGCCAGCAGTCGGTCGACTAGCGGGAGGTTGAGTTCCCAGTACTTC.

This chain uses TRBV20-1 with TRBJ2-5; 9 bases line up with TRBD2. V was clipped by 6 bases and J by 7 bases; unmatched bases: 9. This CDR3 is 13 amino acids long. Germline CDR1 DFQATT, CDR2 SNEGSKA (reference sequence). CDR3 protein: CSATKAGGGTQYF. CDR3 coding DNA: TGCAGTGCCACCAAAGCGGGAGGCGGGACCCAGTACTTC.